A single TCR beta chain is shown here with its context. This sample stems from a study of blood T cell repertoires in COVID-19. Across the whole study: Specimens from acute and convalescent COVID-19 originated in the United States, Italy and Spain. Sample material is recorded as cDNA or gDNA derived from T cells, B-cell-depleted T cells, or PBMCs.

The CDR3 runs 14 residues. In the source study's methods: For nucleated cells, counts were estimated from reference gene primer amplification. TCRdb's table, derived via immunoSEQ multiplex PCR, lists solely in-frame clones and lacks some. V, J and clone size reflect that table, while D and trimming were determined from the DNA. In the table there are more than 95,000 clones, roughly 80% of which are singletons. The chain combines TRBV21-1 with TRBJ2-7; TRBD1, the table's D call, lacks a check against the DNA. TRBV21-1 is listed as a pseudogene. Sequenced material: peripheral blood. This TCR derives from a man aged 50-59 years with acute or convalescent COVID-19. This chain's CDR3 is CASISGQGAHEQYF. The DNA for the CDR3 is TGTGCCAGCATCTCGGGACAGGGGGCCCACGAGCAGTACTTC.